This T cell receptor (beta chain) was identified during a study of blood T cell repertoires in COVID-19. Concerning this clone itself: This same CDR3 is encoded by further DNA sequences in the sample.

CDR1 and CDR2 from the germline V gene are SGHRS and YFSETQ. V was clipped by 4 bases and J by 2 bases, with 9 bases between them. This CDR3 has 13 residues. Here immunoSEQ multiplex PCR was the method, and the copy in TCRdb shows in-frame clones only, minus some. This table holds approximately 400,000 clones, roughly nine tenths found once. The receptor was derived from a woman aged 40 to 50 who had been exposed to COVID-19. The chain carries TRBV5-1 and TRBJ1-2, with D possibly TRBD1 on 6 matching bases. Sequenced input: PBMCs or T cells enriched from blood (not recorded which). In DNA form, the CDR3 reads TGCGCCAGCAGCACAGGACAGAACTATGGCTACACCTTC. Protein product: CASSTGQNYGYTF.